What follows is one T cell receptor beta chain and its context. Its antigen remains unidentified. This specimen belongs to a study of monozygotic twins with cystic fibrosis. Study-wide findings and caveats: Nucleotide-identical clonotype sharing was significantly higher within monozygotic CF twin pairs than between unrelated CF individuals. In 13 of 16 pairs, V gene usage was closest to the co-twin's.

Assay: immunoSEQ multiplex PCR; the TCRdb copy retains only in-frame clones and omits some. The sample yields about 32,000 clones, just over 95% seen once. Trimming shortened V by 1 base and J by 4 bases, and 11 bases separated the two germline ends. The CDR3 is 14 amino acids. Germline V CDR1 and CDR2: MDHEN, SYDVKM. Input material: blood. The chain recombines TRBV28 with TRBJ2-7; no clear D. This sequence originates from a girl aged 2 to 9 with cystic fibrosis. The CDR3 DNA reads TGTGCCAGCAGTTTATCTCTAAACGAATACGAGCAGTACTTC. Translated: CASSLSLNEYEQYF.